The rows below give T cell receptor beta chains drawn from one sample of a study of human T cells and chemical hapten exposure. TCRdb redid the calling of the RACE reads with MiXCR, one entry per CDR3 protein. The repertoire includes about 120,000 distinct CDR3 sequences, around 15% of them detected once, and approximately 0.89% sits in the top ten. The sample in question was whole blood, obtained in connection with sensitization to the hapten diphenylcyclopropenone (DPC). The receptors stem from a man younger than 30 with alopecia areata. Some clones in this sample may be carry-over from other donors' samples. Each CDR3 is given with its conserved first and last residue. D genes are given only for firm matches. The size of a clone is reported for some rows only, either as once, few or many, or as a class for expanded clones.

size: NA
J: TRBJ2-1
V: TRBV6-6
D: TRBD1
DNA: TGTGCCAGCAGTTACGGGCCCGGGGACAGGGTCAATGAGCAGTTCTTC
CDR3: CASSYGPGDRVNEQFF

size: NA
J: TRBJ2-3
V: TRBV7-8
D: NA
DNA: TGTGCCAGCAGCCCCCTAGGGGCCTATACGCAGTATTTT
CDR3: CASSPLGAYTQYF

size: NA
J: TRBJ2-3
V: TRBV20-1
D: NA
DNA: TGCAGTGCTTCAAGGGGGATCAGCACAGATACGCAGTATTTT
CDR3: CSASRGISTDTQYF

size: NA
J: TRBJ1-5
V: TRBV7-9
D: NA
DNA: TGTGCCAGCAGCTTAGTGATGGAGACAGTCAGTAGCAATCAGCCCCAGCATTTT
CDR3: CASSLVMETVSSNQPQHF

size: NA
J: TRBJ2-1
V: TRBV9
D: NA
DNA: TGTGCCAGCAGCGAGAGGGGGACGAGCTACAATGAGCAGTTCTTC
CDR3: CASSERGTSYNEQFF

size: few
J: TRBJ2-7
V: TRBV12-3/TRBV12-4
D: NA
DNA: TGTGCCAGCAGGCCGACAGGTACCTACGAGCAGTACTTC
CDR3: CASRPTGTYEQYF

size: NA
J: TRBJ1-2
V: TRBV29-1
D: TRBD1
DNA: TGCAGCGTTTGGACAGGGAACGACTATGGCTACACCTTC
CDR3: CSVWTGNDYGYTF

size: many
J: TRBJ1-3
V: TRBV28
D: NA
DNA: TGTGCCAGCAGTTTTAGGGACCGACCCTCTGGAAACACCATATATTTT
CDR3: CASSFRDRPSGNTIYF

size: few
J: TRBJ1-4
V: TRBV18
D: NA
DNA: TGTGCCAGCTCACTAACCAAGGGAATGGATGAAAAACTGTTTTTT
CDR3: CASSLTKGMDEKLFF

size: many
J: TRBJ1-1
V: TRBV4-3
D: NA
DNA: TGCGCCAGCAGCCAAGGTATCCTGAACACTGAAGCTTTCTTT
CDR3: CASSQGILNTEAFF

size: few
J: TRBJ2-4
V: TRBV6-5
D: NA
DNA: TGTGCCAGCAGCCCGAGGGCAAGTCAAGCCAAAAACATTCAGTACTTC
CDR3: CASSPRASQAKNIQYF

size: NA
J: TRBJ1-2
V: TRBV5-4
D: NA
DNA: TGTGCCAGCAGCTTAAGGACTCGGTCCCCCTATGGCTACACCTTC
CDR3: CASSLRTRSPYGYTF

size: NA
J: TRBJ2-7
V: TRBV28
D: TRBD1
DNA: TGTGCCAGCAGTCCCATGCAGGGGGCAGTGACGGGCGAGCAGTACTTC
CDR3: CASSPMQGAVTGEQYF

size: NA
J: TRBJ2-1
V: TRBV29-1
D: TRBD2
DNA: TGCACCATGTGGGGGGGGTTCGGCAATGAGCAGTTCTTC
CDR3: CTMWGGFGNEQFF

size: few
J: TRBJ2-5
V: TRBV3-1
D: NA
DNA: TGTGCCAGCAGCCAAGATTCTGGGCCGAAGACCCAGTACTTC
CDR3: CASSQDSGPKTQYF

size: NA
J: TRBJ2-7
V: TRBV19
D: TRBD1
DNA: TGTGCCAGTAGTATAGACGTCTCGGGACAGCGATCCTACGAGCAGTACTTC
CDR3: CASSIDVSGQRSYEQYF

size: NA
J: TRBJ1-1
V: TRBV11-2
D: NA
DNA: TGTGCCAGCAGAGGGGATAACACTGAAGCTTTCTTT
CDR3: CASRGDNTEAFF

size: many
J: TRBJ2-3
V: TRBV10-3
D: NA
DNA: TGTGCCACAAAAACCGGGACCATAGATACGCAGTATTTT
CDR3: CATKTGTIDTQYF

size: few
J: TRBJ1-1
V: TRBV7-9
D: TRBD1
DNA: TGTGCCAGCAGCTCCGGGACAGGGAAGGAGAACACTGAAGCTTTCTTT
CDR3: CASSSGTGKENTEAFF

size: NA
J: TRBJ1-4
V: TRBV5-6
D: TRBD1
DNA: TGTGCCAGCAGCTCCGGACAGGCAGCAACTAATGAAAAACTGTTTTTT
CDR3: CASSSGQAATNEKLFF

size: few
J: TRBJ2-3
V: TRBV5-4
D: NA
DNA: TGTGCCAGCAGCTTGGATAGCAGAAGCACAGATACGCAGTATTTT
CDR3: CASSLDSRSTDTQYF

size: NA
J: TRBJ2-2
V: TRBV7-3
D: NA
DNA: TGTGCCAGCAGCTTAATTGGGGGCACAGGCGGGGAGCTGTTTTTT
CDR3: CASSLIGGTGGELFF

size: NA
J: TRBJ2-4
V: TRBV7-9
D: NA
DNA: TGTGCCAGCAGCCTCCTGGGAGGAGCCACCAAAAACATTCAGTACTTC
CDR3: CASSLLGGATKNIQYF

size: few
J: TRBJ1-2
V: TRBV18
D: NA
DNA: TGTGCCAGCTCACCAATCCAACAGGGAAAGGGCTACACCTTC
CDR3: CASSPIQQGKGYTF

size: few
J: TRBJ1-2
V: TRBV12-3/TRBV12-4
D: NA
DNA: TGTGCCAGCAGTCCTGACAGCAGTTCCTATGGCTACACCTTC
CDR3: CASSPDSSSYGYTF

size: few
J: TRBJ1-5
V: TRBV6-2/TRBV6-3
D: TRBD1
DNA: TGTGCCAGCACCGCGACAGGGCTTAGCAATCAGCCCCAGCATTTT
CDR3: CASTATGLSNQPQHF

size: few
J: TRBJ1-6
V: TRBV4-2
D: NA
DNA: TGTGCCAGCAGCCAAGATCCACTCGGCTCACCCCTCCACTTT
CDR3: CASSQDPLGSPLHF

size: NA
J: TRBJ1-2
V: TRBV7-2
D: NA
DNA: TGTGCCAGCAGCTTAGGGGGCGCCTATGGCTACACCTTC
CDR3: CASSLGGAYGYTF

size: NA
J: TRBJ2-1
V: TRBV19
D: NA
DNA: TGTGCCAGTAGTATTGGGGCGGGCCGTCACCAGTTCTTC
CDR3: CASSIGAGRHQFF

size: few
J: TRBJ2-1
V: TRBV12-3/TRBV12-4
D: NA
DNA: TGTGCCGCCGCCCGGAGCTCCTACAATGAGCAGTTCTTC
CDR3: CAAARSSYNEQFF

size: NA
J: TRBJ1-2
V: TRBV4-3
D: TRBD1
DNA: TGCGCCAGCAGCCAACTGGACAGGCGTTGGGATAACTATGGCTACACCTTC
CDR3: CASSQLDRRWDNYGYTF

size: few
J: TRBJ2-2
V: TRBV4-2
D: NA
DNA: TGTGCCAGCAGCCAAGATGCAGGCCGAAACACCGGGGAGCTGTTTTTT
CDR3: CASSQDAGRNTGELFF

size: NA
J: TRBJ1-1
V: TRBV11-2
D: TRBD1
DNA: TGTGCCAGCAGCTTGACAGGGGCCATGAACACTGAAGCTTTCTTT
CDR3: CASSLTGAMNTEAFF

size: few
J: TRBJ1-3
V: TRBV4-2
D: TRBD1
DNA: TGTGCCAGCAGCCAGGAGGGACAGGGGAGCTCTGGAAACACCATATATTTT
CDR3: CASSQEGQGSSGNTIYF

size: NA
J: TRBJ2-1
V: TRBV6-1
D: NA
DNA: TGTGCCAGCAAGAGGGAATTTGACCACAATGAGCAGTTCTTC
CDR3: CASKREFDHNEQFF

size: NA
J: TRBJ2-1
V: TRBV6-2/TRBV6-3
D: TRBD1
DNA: TGTGCCAGCAGCGGGACAGGGGGTCACAATGAGCAGTTCTTC
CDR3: CASSGTGGHNEQFF

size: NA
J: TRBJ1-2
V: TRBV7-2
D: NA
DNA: TGTGCCAGCAGCTTAGCCGGGGTTATTGGCTACACCTTC
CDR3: CASSLAGVIGYTF

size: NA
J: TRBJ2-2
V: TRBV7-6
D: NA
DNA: TGTGCCAGCAGCTTTGGAGGGTACACCGGGGAGCTGTTTTTT
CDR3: CASSFGGYTGELFF

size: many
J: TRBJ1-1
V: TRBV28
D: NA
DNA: TGTGCCAGCAGTTTAAAGGAACCGGTGAACCGAGCTTTCTTT
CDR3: CASSLKEPVNRAFF

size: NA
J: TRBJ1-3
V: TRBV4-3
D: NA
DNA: TGCGCCAGCAGCCCCTCCAGGGTCGGAAACACCATATATTTT
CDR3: CASSPSRVGNTIYF

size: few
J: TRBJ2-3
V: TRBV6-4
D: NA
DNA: TGTGCCAGCAGACGTTTCTCTAGCACAGATACGCAGTATTTT
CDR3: CASRRFSSTDTQYF

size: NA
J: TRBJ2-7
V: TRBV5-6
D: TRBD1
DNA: TGTGCCAGCAGCCCTGGACAGGGGCACTACGAGCAGTACTTC
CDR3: CASSPGQGHYEQYF

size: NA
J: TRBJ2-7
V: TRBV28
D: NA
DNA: TGTGCCAGCAGTACCTATTACGAGCAGTACTTC
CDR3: CASSTYYEQYF

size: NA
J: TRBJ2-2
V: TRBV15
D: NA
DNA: TGTGCCACCAGCAGAGTGCGCACCGGGGAGCTGTTTTTT
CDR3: CATSRVRTGELFF

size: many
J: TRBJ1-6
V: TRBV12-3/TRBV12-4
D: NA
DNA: TGTGCCAGCAGTTTCGTGGCAGACGGTTCACCCCTCCACTTT
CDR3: CASSFVADGSPLHF

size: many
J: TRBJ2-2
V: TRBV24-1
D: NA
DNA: TGTGCCACCAAGGACACCGGGGAGCTGTTTTTT
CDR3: CATKDTGELFF

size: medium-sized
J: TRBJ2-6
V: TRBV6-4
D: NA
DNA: TGTGCCAGCAGTGATTCAGTGGAAGGGGCCAACGTCCTGACTTTC
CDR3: CASSDSVEGANVLTF

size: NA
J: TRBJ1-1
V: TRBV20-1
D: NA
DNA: TGCAGTGCTAGTAGAGGTCAGCTGAACACTGAAGCTTTCTTT
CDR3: CSASRGQLNTEAFF

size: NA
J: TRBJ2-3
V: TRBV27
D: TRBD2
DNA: TGTGCCAGCAGTTCAGGACTAGCGGGGGCCGACACAGATACGCAGTATTTT
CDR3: CASSSGLAGADTDTQYF

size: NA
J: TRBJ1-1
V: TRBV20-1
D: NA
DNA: TGCAGTGCTAGCCCCCCGGGGGAAGTGGCTGAAGCTTTCTTT
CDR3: CSASPPGEVAEAFF

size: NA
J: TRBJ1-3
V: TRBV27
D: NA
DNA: TGTGCCAGCAGGGGGGAGCCCCGGAACACCATATATTTT
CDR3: CASRGEPRNTIYF

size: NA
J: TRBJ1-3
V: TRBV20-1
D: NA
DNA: TGCAGTGCCAGTACAGGGATTGGAAACACCATATATTTT
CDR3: CSASTGIGNTIYF